This T cell receptor (beta chain) was captured in a study of blood T cell repertoires in COVID-19 (dated by TCRdb to 2020 to 2021). About the study as a whole: Collaborator samples came from the United States, Italy and Spain and covered acute and convalescent phases of COVID-19. The material from the prospective study consisted of cDNA or gDNA derived from T cells, B-cell-depleted T cells, or PBMCs. Deeply sampled blood TCRbeta repertoires from subjects exposed to, actively infected with, or recovered from COVID-19 were included in the dataset. A freely available public database, intended as a resource for researchers studying the immune response to SARS-CoV-2, is where the repertoires were released. The samples were drawn from the first 160 participants of the ongoing ImmuneRACE study and from over a thousand subjects provided by 6 global collaborators. Sample metadata almost always included a de-identified subject ID, COVID-19 status, age in years and sex. Where available, HLA class I and class II types were taken from metadata supplied by the sample provider and were not determined by assay-based typing. Summary of the overall study and its limitations: The quantity of clinical and demographic metadata differed by source and by participant and was supplied without curation.

According to the germline V gene, CDR1 reads MDHEN and CDR2 reads SYDVKM. The germline V and J ends show losses of 5 bases and 5 bases respectively, and no gene match explains 7 bases of the junction. The CDR3 runs 14 amino acids, cysteine and phenylalanine included. Only the CDR3 part of the read is kept: 42 bases, read in frame from the first base. The immunoSEQ Assay, a bias-controlled multiplex PCR, was used to amplify TCRbeta CDR3 regions from genomic DNA. Under the source paper's analysis protocol: The number of nucleated cells in each sample was estimated from the amplification of reference gene primers within the assay. To quantify the absolute abundance of each unique TCRbeta CDR3 rearrangement, sequence reads were collapsed and filtered. For each sample, productive Simpson clonality was calculated as the square root of Simpson's diversity index across productive rearrangements. In its TCRdb copy, this immuneACCESS table keeps in-frame sequences only and misses some clones. Where compared with another copy, unresolved V genes explain less than half of these, and the others have no known cause. V, J and clone size are taken as reported in that table, and D and trimming were inferred from the DNA itself. Across this sample there are fewer than 400,000 clones, with roughly 90% seen only once. The ten largest clones take up less than 20% of the sample.

As for this clone: This receptor's antigen is unknown. No base quality values were provided; no much bigger clone lies one nucleotide off. Other DNA sequences in this specimen translate into the identical CDR3.

Enrolling through a virtual design, the prospective study's participants ranged in age from roughly 18 to 90 years and lived across about two dozen United States geographic areas. In the prospective study, cohorts were assigned on the basis of participant-reported clinical history obtained from a screening survey and a study questionnaire. ImmuneRACE Cohort 3 recovered participants were defined by two consecutive negative NP/OP PCR tests, healthcare professional clearance, or symptom resolution. Each participant in the prospective study had whole blood, serum and a nasopharyngeal or oropharyngeal swab collected by mobile phlebotomists. Over an approximately 2-month period, participants in the prospective study had the option of providing additional blood draws and questionnaires. Before DNA extraction, prospective study blood samples were shipped either frozen or at room temperature.

The source of this sequence is a woman under 40 who had recovered from COVID-19. The chain employs TRBV28 and TRBJ1-2; 8 junctional bases match TRBD1. The specimen was PBMCs or T cells enriched from blood (not recorded which). The CDR3 amino acid sequence is: CASSPGTGDYGYTF. DNA sequence: TGTGCCAGCAGTCCAGGGACAGGTGATTATGGCTACACCTTC.